This is a list of T cell receptor beta chains from one sample in a study of T cell responses to AZD1222 COVID-19 vaccine. Libraries were prepared by immunoSEQ multiplex PCR; TCRdb keeps only in-frame clonotypes and omits some of them. The sample has about 210,000 clones, around 94% seen once. The sequencing used peripheral blood, collected 28 days after the second dose of the MenACWY control vaccine. The receptor source for this set is an adult who received the MenACWY meningococcal vaccine as a control. CDR3s include the opening cysteine and the closing phenylalanine or tryptophan. D genes are given only for firm matches. Expanded clones are given a class, and other clones once, few, many or no size at all.

size	J	D	V	DNA	CDR3
.	TRBJ1-5	TRBD1	TRBV10-3	TGTGCCTCGTCGACAGGGGGCTCTAGCAATCAGCCCCAGCATTTT	CASSTGGSSNQPQHF
.	TRBJ2-1	TRBD2	TRBV7-3	TGTGCCAGCAGCTTAACGGTGTCTGCTAGCGGGACTATTAATGAGCAGTTCTTC	CASSLTVSASGTINEQFF
.	TRBJ2-5	TRBD2	TRBV6-1	TGTGCCAGCAGTGAAACGGCGGGGGGACAAGAGACCCAGTACTTC	CASSETAGGQETQYF
.	TRBJ1-2	.	TRBV19	TGTGCCAGTAACGGCCTCCTCGGCAGGGCGCGTGGCTACACCTTC	CASNGLLGRARGYTF
.	TRBJ1-2	.	TRBV12-3/TRBV12-4	TGTGCCAGCAGTCCCGGGACGTGGGGCTACACCTTC	CASSPGTWGYTF
.	TRBJ2-7	.	TRBV28	TGTGCCTCCTACCCGGGGTTTTCCTACGAGCAGTACTTC	CASYPGFSYEQYF
.	TRBJ2-5	.	TRBV14	TGTGCCAGCAGCCACTCTAGGGGTAGCGAGGGAGAGACCCAGTACTTC	CASSHSRGSEGETQYF
.	TRBJ2-2	.	TRBV4-3	TGCGCCAGCAGCCAGGGGGAAACCGGGGAGCTGTTTTTT	CASSQGETGELFF
.	TRBJ2-1	.	TRBV9	TGTGCCAGCAGCGGCGGGACTCCCAGCTCCTACAATGAGCAGTTCTTC	CASSGGTPSSYNEQFF
.	TRBJ2-7	TRBD2	TRBV19	TGTGCCAGTGGTAAACCTAGCGGCTACGAGCAGTACTTC	CASGKPSGYEQYF
once	TRBJ2-1	TRBD2	TRBV9	TGTGCCAGCAGCGCGATAGCGGGAGGGAACAATGAGCAGTTCTTC	CASSAIAGGNNEQFF
.	TRBJ2-7	.	TRBV6-2/TRBV6-3	TGTGCCAGCAGTTACCCCTCCTACGAGCAGTACTTC	CASSYPSYEQYF
few	TRBJ1-2	.	TRBV5-1	TGCGCCAGCAGCTTGGACAGGGACTATGGCTACACCTTC	CASSLDRDYGYTF
.	TRBJ2-3	.	TRBV9	TGTGCCAGCAGCGTAGACCCCATGGGGGGACTCACAGATACGCAGTATTTT	CASSVDPMGGLTDTQYF
.	TRBJ1-1	.	TRBV5-5	TGTGCCAGCATCTATTACCCGGGCACTGAAGCTTTCTTT	CASIYYPGTEAFF
.	TRBJ1-1	.	TRBV4-3	TGCGCCAGCAGCCAGGGACATTCGAACGGTGAAGCTTTCTTT	CASSQGHSNGEAFF
once	TRBJ2-5	.	TRBV28	TGTGCCAGCGGAAAACTAGTTTTAGAGACCCAGTACTTC	CASGKLVLETQYF
.	TRBJ1-1	.	TRBV5-1	TGCGCCAGCAGCTTGGCGCACTCGAACACTGAAGCTTTCTTT	CASSLAHSNTEAFF
once	TRBJ2-2	.	TRBV24-1	TGTGCCACCGCTGGGCAGGGGAAGGGGGAGCTGTTTTTT	CATAGQGKGELFF
once	TRBJ1-1	.	TRBV28	TGTGCCGCACTGCGGGGCACCATGAACACTGAAGCTTTCTTT	CAALRGTMNTEAFF
.	TRBJ2-5	TRBD2	TRBV19	TGTGCCAGTAGTTCTAGACTAGCGGGATCGGAGACCCAGTACTTC	CASSSRLAGSETQYF
.	TRBJ2-7	.	TRBV28	TGTGCCAGCAGCCCTGTGGGCCAGGGGATCACCTACGAGCAGTACTTC	CASSPVGQGITYEQYF
.	TRBJ2-2	.	TRBV7-2	TGTGCCAGCAGCTTAGCACTTAGCACCGGGGAGCTGTTTTTT	CASSLALSTGELFF
.	TRBJ2-7	TRBD1	TRBV7-9	TGTGCCAGCAGCATGACAGGGAACTCCTACGAGCAGTACTTC	CASSMTGNSYEQYF
.	TRBJ2-7	TRBD2	TRBV25-1	TGTGCCAGCAGTGTCGGGGCGGGAGGGCTAAGGGAGCAGTACTTC	CASSVGAGGLREQYF
.	TRBJ2-7	TRBD1	TRBV5-1	TGCGCCAGCAGCCCAGGGACAGGTACCTACGAGCAGTACTTC	CASSPGTGTYEQYF
.	TRBJ2-1	.	TRBV7-9	TGTGCCAGCAGCCCCCGACTAGAATTCTACAATGAGCAGTTCTTC	CASSPRLEFYNEQFF
.	TRBJ1-5	TRBD1	TRBV29-1	TGCAGCGTCAGGACAGGCGGGGATCAGCCCCAGCATTTT	CSVRTGGDQPQHF
once	TRBJ1-1	.	TRBV25-1	TGTGCCAGCAGTTACCCAGGGGAACACACTGAAGCTTTCTTT	CASSYPGEHTEAFF
.	TRBJ2-7	TRBD1	TRBV5-6	TGTGCCAGCAGCTTGGTGGCCAGGGGGTTCGAATACGAGCAGTACTTC	CASSLVARGFEYEQYF
.	TRBJ2-3	.	TRBV5-1	TGCGCCAGCAGCTTTTCGGGAGAACCAGATACGCAGTATTTT	CASSFSGEPDTQYF
.	TRBJ2-7	.	TRBV4-3	TGCGCCAGCAGCCAAGATGACCAGGGCACCTCCTACGAGCAGTACTTC	CASSQDDQGTSYEQYF
once	TRBJ2-1	TRBD1	TRBV19	TGTGCCAGTAACGGGGGACAGGGACTTACCCGAAACTACAATGAGCAGTTCTTC	CASNGGQGLTRNYNEQFF
.	TRBJ2-1	.	TRBV5-1	TGCGCCAGCAGCTCTGTCCCCTACAATGAGCAGTTCTTC	CASSSVPYNEQFF
.	TRBJ2-1	.	TRBV29-1	TGCAGCGTTGGGCCTAGCGTCTCCTACAATGAGCAGTTCTTC	CSVGPSVSYNEQFF
.	TRBJ2-7	TRBD1	TRBV5-4	TGTGCCAGCAGCACCGGACAGGGGGCGTACGAGCAGTACTTC	CASSTGQGAYEQYF
.	TRBJ1-2	.	TRBV5-1	TGCGCCAGCAGCTCCAGGTTGAACTATGGCTACACCTTC	CASSSRLNYGYTF
once	TRBJ2-7	.	TRBV27	TGTGCCAGCAGCCGACAGGGACTAACCTACGAGCAGTACTTC	CASSRQGLTYEQYF